This is a list of T cell receptor beta chains from one sample in a study of T cells in Graves' hyperthyroidism and ophthalmopathy. TCRdb ran MiXCR on the multiplex PCR reads and lists one entry per CDR3 protein. This sample carries roughly 600,000 distinct CDR3 sequences, around 15% of them seen once, and the ten largest clones take around 12%. The sequenced sample consisted of blood. The receptors originated from a woman between 50 and 59 years old with Graves' ophthalmopathy. Each CDR3 is given with its conserved first and last residue. D genes are given only for firm matches. Size tells how often a clone was seen (once, few, many) or the class of an expanded clone, and some rows leave it out.

TRBD2 TRBJ2-2 many TRBV13 TGTGCCAGCAGCTCCCGGACTAGCCAAAACACCGGGGAGCTGTTTTTT CASSSRTSQNTGELFF
TRBD2 TRBJ2-2 NA TRBV5-1 TGCGCCAGCAGCTTCGGCCTTTTGTCTAGCGGGACCGGGGAGCTGTTTTTT CASSFGLLSSGTGELFF
NA TRBJ2-5 many TRBV30 TGTGCCTGGTCTGGGTTAAACAAAGAGACCCAGTACTTC CAWSGLNKETQYF
TRBD1 TRBJ2-7 NA TRBV29-1 TGCAGCGTTGGTATCCTGCGGGCCGGGACAGGCCTCTCCTACGAGCAGTACTTC CSVGILRAGTGLSYEQYF
NA TRBJ2-1 many TRBV11-2 TGTGCCAGCAGCCCCATTAGCGTCTACAATGAGCAGTTCTTC CASSPISVYNEQFF
NA TRBJ2-7 NA TRBV7-8 TGTGCCAGCAGCCCCCTAGCAAAAACCTACGAGCAGTACTTC CASSPLAKTYEQYF
NA TRBJ1-4 NA TRBV28 TGTGCCAGCGGTTACGTTCATAATGAAAAACTGTTTTTT CASGYVHNEKLFF
TRBD2 TRBJ2-3 many TRBV5-1 TGCGCCAGCATAACCGGGACTAGCGGGAGGACAGATACGCAGTATTTT CASITGTSGRTDTQYF
TRBD2 TRBJ2-3 few TRBV9 TGTGCCAGCAGCCCCCGGGGAGCGGGAGTAGTCCCCACGTTCACAGATACGCAGTATTTT CASSPRGAGVVPTFTDTQYF
TRBD2 TRBJ2-7 many TRBV7-2 TGTGCCAGCAGCTTAGACAAGGGACTAGCGGGAGGGGCATTTTACGAGCAGTACTTC CASSLDKGLAGGAFYEQYF
NA TRBJ2-3 many TRBV5-1 TGCGCCAGCAGCTTGGAAGGACGACGCAGCCATACGCAGTATTTT CASSLEGRRSHTQYF
TRBD2 TRBJ2-7 few TRBV20-1 TGCAGTGCTAGAGACAATAGCGGGAACGAGCAGTACTTC CSARDNSGNEQYF
NA TRBJ1-2 many TRBV20-1 TGCAGTGCTAGAGATCGTCAGGGTATCGGCTATGGCTACACCTTC CSARDRQGIGYGYTF
NA TRBJ1-1 many TRBV7-8 TGTGCCAGCAGCCCGAACTTGAACACTGAAGCTTTCTTT CASSPNLNTEAFF
NA TRBJ2-3 many TRBV7-3 TGTGCCAGCAGTTACAGGGAAGGGGATACGCAGTATTTT CASSYREGDTQYF
TRBD2 TRBJ2-7 many TRBV28 TGTGCCAGCAGTTTATTCGGGACTAGCGGGAGGTCGTACGAGCAGTACTTC CASSLFGTSGRSYEQYF
NA TRBJ1-5 many TRBV4-2 TGTGCCAGCAGCCCCTTAGGCAATCAGCCCCAGCATTTT CASSPLGNQPQHF
NA TRBJ1-2 once TRBV5-1 TGCGCCAGCAGCTTGTGGGACGGCTACACCTTC CASSLWDGYTF
NA TRBJ1-3 NA TRBV5-1 TGTGCCAGCAGCTTGCGGACTGGAAACACCATATATTTT CASSLRTGNTIYF
TRBD2 TRBJ2-7 many TRBV2 TGTGCCAGCAGTGAAGCGGGGAGTAGCGGGGTCGACTACGAGCAGTACTTC CASSEAGSSGVDYEQYF
NA TRBJ2-3 many TRBV30 TGTGCCTGGAGTTTTCGACTAAGAAACCCCGACGGTACAGATACGCAGTATTTT CAWSFRLRNPDGTDTQYF
NA TRBJ2-7 NA TRBV6-2/TRBV6-3 TGTGCCAGCAAACCTCAAGAGGACAACCACTACGAGCAGTACTTC CASKPQEDNHYEQYF
TRBD2 TRBJ2-7 NA TRBV6-2/TRBV6-3 TGTGCCACGGGACTAGGGTACTACGAGCAGTACTTC CATGLGYYEQYF
NA TRBJ2-1 many TRBV6-1 TGTGCCAGCAGGGCTAGCATATCCTACAATGAGCAGTTCTTC CASRASISYNEQFF
TRBD1 TRBJ1-1 many TRBV12-3/TRBV12-4 TGTGCCAGCAGTTTCTACAGGGGGAAGAAGGCTGAAGCTTTCTTT CASSFYRGKKAEAFF
TRBD1 TRBJ2-3 few TRBV6-1 TGTGCCGGGGCGGGACAGGGGGCTTTTTCAGATACGCAGTATTTT CAGAGQGAFSDTQYF
TRBD2 TRBJ2-7 NA TRBV9 TGTGCCAGCAGCGTAGGGACTAGCGGATTCTCCTACGAGCAGTACTTC CASSVGTSGFSYEQYF
TRBD1 TRBJ2-3 many TRBV7-9 TGTGCCAGCAGCTTAGTGGCGGACAGGGTCGTTACGCAGTATTTT CASSLVADRVVTQYF
NA TRBJ1-4 few TRBV20-1 TGCAGTGCTCCCACAGGTCCAAACCTCCTTAATGAAAAACTGTTTTTT CSAPTGPNLLNEKLFF
TRBD2 TRBJ2-7 many TRBV7-2 TGTGCCAGCAGCGACTCCGGGACTAGCGGCTACGAGCAGTACTTC CASSDSGTSGYEQYF
TRBD2 TRBJ2-2 few TRBV4-3 TGCGCCAGCAGCCAACAGGTAGCGGGTCCGAACACCGGGGAGCTGTTTTTT CASSQQVAGPNTGELFF
NA TRBJ2-6 many TRBV5-1 TGCGCCAGCAGACCAAGCACTGGGGCCAACGTCCTGACTTTC CASRPSTGANVLTF
NA TRBJ2-7 many TRBV7-2 TGTGCCAGCAGCTTAATGAGGCGGTCCTACGAGCAGTACTTC CASSLMRRSYEQYF
TRBD2 TRBJ2-3 many TRBV30 TGTGCCTGGAGTCTAGGCGCGGGAGGCACAGATACGCAGTATTTT CAWSLGAGGTDTQYF
NA TRBJ1-2 few TRBV7-9 TGTGCCAGCAGTCACGTGGGGCGACTTGTAAACTATGGCTACACCTTC CASSHVGRLVNYGYTF
TRBD2 TRBJ2-1 NA TRBV7-2 TGTGCCAGCAGCTTACAACCAGCGGGAGGAAGCAATGAGCAGTTCTTC CASSLQPAGGSNEQFF
NA TRBJ2-7 NA TRBV2 TGTGCCAGCAGTTACACAACAAGCTACGAGCAGTACTTC CASSYTTSYEQYF
NA TRBJ2-1 many TRBV11-1 TGTGCCAGCAGCTTACTGAGGGTAGGGCGATTGGGCAATGAGCAGTTCTTC CASSLLRVGRLGNEQFF
NA TRBJ2-6 NA TRBV7-8 TGTGCCAGCAGCTTAGCGGGGTTGGGTACCTTCCTAGCTGGGGCCAACGTCCTGACTTTC CASSLAGLGTFLAGANVLTF
NA TRBJ2-1 many TRBV24-1 TGTGCCACCAGTCTTTCTAGTCCCGGGTCTTATGAGCAGTTCTTC CATSLSSPGSYEQFF
NA TRBJ2-7 many TRBV28 TGTGCCAGCATCGGAGTGATGGGCGAGCAGTACTTC CASIGVMGEQYF
TRBD1 TRBJ2-7 few TRBV7-9 TGTGCCAGCAGCCAGAACAGGGGCGCCTTTTCCTACGAGCAGTACTTC CASSQNRGAFSYEQYF
NA TRBJ2-5 few TRBV19 TGTGCCAGTAGTAAGGGACTCCGGGCAGAGACCCAGTACTTC CASSKGLRAETQYF
NA TRBJ2-3 NA TRBV19 TGTGCCAGTAGTATAGATCAGAGCAGGTTAGGCACAGATACGCAGTATTTT CASSIDQSRLGTDTQYF
NA TRBJ2-5 NA TRBV6-1 TGTGCCAGCAGTGTCCGTCCAGGCCCTCAAGAGACCCAGTACTTC CASSVRPGPQETQYF
NA TRBJ2-2 many TRBV29-1 TGCAGCGTTGTGGTCACCGGGGAGCTGTTTTTT CSVVVTGELFF
NA TRBJ2-7 few TRBV9 TGTGCCAGCAGCGTATTGGGGTTCGGCGAGCAGTACTTC CASSVLGFGEQYF
NA TRBJ2-7 few TRBV11-2 TGTGCCAGCAGCTGGGTCGGCGGGAAGGGAAACTACGAGCAGTACTTC CASSWVGGKGNYEQYF
TRBD1 TRBJ1-6 few TRBV28 TGTGCCAGTAGACCGGGACAGGGGAATTCACCCCTCCACTTT CASRPGQGNSPLHF
NA TRBJ1-2 many TRBV13 TGTGCCAGCAGCCGGACAACGGCTAACTATGGCTACACCTTC CASSRTTANYGYTF
NA TRBJ2-2 NA TRBV27 TGTGCCAGCACTACTCGGGTGGGGAACACCGGGGAGCTGTTTTTT CASTTRVGNTGELFF
NA TRBJ2-7 many TRBV12-3/TRBV12-4 TGTGCCAGCAGTTTGGGGCGTTGGACCTACGAGCAGTACTTC CASSLGRWTYEQYF
TRBD2 TRBJ2-1 many TRBV7-9 TGTGCCAGCAGCCCGGGACTAGCGGGAGGGCCTAGATACAATGAGCAGTTCTTC CASSPGLAGGPRYNEQFF
NA TRBJ2-1 many TRBV5-1 TGCGCCAGCAGCTTGGGGGGGCCCTTCGGCACTAACAATGAGCAGTTCTTC CASSLGGPFGTNNEQFF
TRBD1 TRBJ2-1 many TRBV24-1 TGTGCCACCAGTGATTTAGGGACAGGGCTCTACAATGAGCAGTTCTTC CATSDLGTGLYNEQFF
NA TRBJ2-7 many TRBV2 TGTGCCAGCAGAGCCCTGTCAGGGACCTACTACGAGCAGTACTTC CASRALSGTYYEQYF
NA TRBJ1-5 NA TRBV28 TGTGCCAGCAAAATACAGGGATTTAGCAATCAGCCCCAGCATTTT CASKIQGFSNQPQHF
NA TRBJ2-7 many TRBV11-2 TGTGCCAGCAGTCGGAACACCGGTCTATACGAGCAGTACTTC CASSRNTGLYEQYF
NA TRBJ2-5 many TRBV29-1 TGCAGCGTTGAAAATAGGACATCGACCCAGTACTTC CSVENRTSTQYF
NA TRBJ1-1 many TRBV6-2/TRBV6-3 TGTGCCAGCAGTTACGAACCCGGACGACTGAACACTGAAGCTTTCTTT CASSYEPGRLNTEAFF